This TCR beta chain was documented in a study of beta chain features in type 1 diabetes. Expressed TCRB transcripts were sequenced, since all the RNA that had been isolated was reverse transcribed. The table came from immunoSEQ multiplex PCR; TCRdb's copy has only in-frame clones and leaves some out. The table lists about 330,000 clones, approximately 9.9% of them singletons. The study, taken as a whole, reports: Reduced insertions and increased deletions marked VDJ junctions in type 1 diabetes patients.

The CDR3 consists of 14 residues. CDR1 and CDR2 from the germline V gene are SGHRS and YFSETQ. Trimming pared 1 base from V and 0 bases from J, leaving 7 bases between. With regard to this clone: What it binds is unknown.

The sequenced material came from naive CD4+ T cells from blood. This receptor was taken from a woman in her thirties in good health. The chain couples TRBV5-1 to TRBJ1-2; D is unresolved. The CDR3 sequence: CASSLTAANYGYTF. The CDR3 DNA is TGCGCCAGCAGCTTGACAGCCGCTAACTATGGCTACACCTTC.